Sequencing of this TCR beta chain was carried out in a study of blood T cell repertoires in COVID-19. The CDR3 runs to 13 residues. V lost 1 base and J lost 3, with 6 bases in between. CDR1 is SNHLY and CDR2 is FYNNEI in the germline V gene. Sequenced by immunoSEQ multiplex PCR; TCRdb stores in-frame clones only, minus some. The sample holds nearly 250,000 clones, 70% to 90% seen once. V gene TRBV2 combines with J gene TRBJ1-2, with a weak D call TRBD1 (6 bases). This receptor was identified in a woman in her forties or fifties with acute COVID-19. Sequenced input: PBMCs or T cells enriched from blood (not recorded which). The CDR3 DNA follows: TGTGCCAGCAGTGAAGGGACAGACTATGGCTACACCTTC. Translating gives CASSEGTDYGYTF.